A single sample is the source of the 30 T cell receptor beta chains below, sequenced in a study of shared clonotypes between healthy human individuals. This table comes from immunoSEQ multiplex PCR, and its TCRdb copy is limited to in-frame clones, with some not included. Here the sample spans over a million clones, 95% to 99% being singletons. Sequences were obtained from naive CD4+ T cells sorted from blood. Specified subset: CD45RA+ positively selected. Receptors were obtained from a man younger than 40 in good health.

This clone has only one observation. V and J are TRBV18 and TRBJ2-5, with TRBD1 matching over 10 bases. The germline gives CDR1 KGHSH, CDR2 LQKENI. The CDR3 sequence is 15 residues long. V lost 6 bases, J lost 2 bases, and 6 bases stayed unmatched. DNA for the CDR3: TGTGCCAGCTCGAAGACAGGGGGCGTTCAAGAGACCCAGTACTTC. It yields the protein CASSKTGGVQETQYF.

The chain is built from TRBV29-1 and TRBJ2-7; D might be TRBD1 (6 bases). The CDR3 runs 14 residues. V was shortened by 4 bases and J by 1 base, with 14 bases between the two germline ends. Germline-derived CDR1 and CDR2 are SQVTM and ANQGSEA. The CDR3 sequence: CSVAERDTSYEQYF. CDR3 sequence (DNA): TGCAGCGTTGCGGAACGGGACACATCCTACGAGCAGTACTTC.

V is TRBV19 and J is TRBJ2-3, with 12 positions matching TRBD2. This CDR3 comprises 17 residues. Germline CDR1 LNHDA, CDR2 SQIVND (reference sequence). V was pared by 5 bases and J by 0 bases, with 6 bases of the junction left unmatched. Here the CDR3 DNA reads TGTGCCAGTAGTCCAGGGACTAGCGGGCCTAGCACAGATACGCAGTATTTT. It yields the protein CASSPGTSGPSTDTQYF.

The chain employs TRBV4-1 and TRBJ2-2; 9 bases line up with TRBD2. This CDR3 spans 16 amino acids. Germline-derived CDR1 and CDR2 are MGHRA and YSYEKL. With 5 bases clipped from V and 6 bases from J, the junction kept 10 bases outside the gene matches. CDR3 sequence (DNA): TGCGCCAGCAGCGCTCCCGGGACTAGCATACCCGGGGAGCTGTTTTTT. As protein: CASSAPGTSIPGELFF.

The J gene is TRBJ2-7, the V gene TRBV15; D is ambiguous. CDR1 and CDR2 (germline): LNHNV, YYDKDF (reference sequence). The CDR3 length is 15 residues. The V and J ends lost 5 bases and 2 bases respectively, with 16 bases between them. This chain's CDR3 is CATSYPASSTYEQYF. CDR3 bases: TGTGCCACCAGCTATCCTGCCAGTTCGACCTACGAGCAGTACTTC.

The rearrangement joins TRBV18 to TRBJ2-7; D might be TRBD2 (6 bases). The germline V gene encodes CDR1 KGHSH and CDR2 LQKENI. The CDR3 length is 14 residues. Trimming stripped 2 bases from V and 3 bases from J, with 11 bases between. CDR3: CASSPGGWDYEQYF. CDR3 sequence (DNA): TGTGCCAGCTCACCAGGAGGGTGGGACTACGAGCAGTACTTC.

Comment on this clone: Other nucleotide sequences from this sample produce the same CDR3. This chain joins TRBV7-2 and TRBJ1-1; 7 bases fit TRBD1. This CDR3 comprises 15 residues. V dropped 2 bases and J dropped 2; count of bases not matched to a gene: 5. The V gene's germline CDR1 is SGHTA and CDR2 FQGNSA. The CDR3 coding sequence is TGTGCCAGCAGCTTAATTGGGACAGCCAACACTGAAGCTTTCTTT. Encoded protein: CASSLIGTANTEAFF. Supplemented by reference TRBV7-2 and TRBJ1-1, the full variable domain reads GAGVSQSPSNKVTEKGKDVELRCDPISGHTALYWYRQSLGQGLEFLIYFQGNSAPDKSGLPSDRFSAERTGGSVSTLTIQRTQQEDSAVYLCASSLIGTANTEAFFGQGTRLTVV.

The chain couples TRBV11-3 to TRBJ2-2; TRBD1 is a possible D gene (6 bases). CDR1 SGHNT and CDR2 YENEEA come from the germline V gene. V lost 2 bases and J lost 6, with 10 bases in between. The CDR3 length is 14 residues. DNA for the CDR3: TGTGCCAGCAGCTTATCGAAGGGGGCCGGGGAGCTGTTTTTT. Its protein product is CASSLSKGAGELFF. Based on the CDR3 plus reference TRBV11-3 and TRBJ2-2, the full variable domain is EAGVVQSPRYKIIEKKQPVAFWCNPISGHNTLYWYLQNLGQGPELLIRYENEEAVDDSQLPKDRFSAERLKGVDSTLKIQPAELGDSAVYLCASSLSKGAGELFFGEGSRLTVL.

The chain carries TRBV5-1 and TRBJ2-1; D might be TRBD2 (7 bases). CDR1 is SGHRS, CDR2 YFSETQ, per germline. V was shortened by 8 bases and J by 3 bases, with 21 bases between the two germline ends. CDR3 length: 16 amino acids. The DNA for the CDR3 is TGCGCCAGTGGGGGGGCTCCCGGCGCGCTCTACAATGAGCAGTTCTTC. Its translation is CASGGAPGALYNEQFF.

The J gene is TRBJ2-1, the V gene TRBV7-3; TRBD2 agrees at 13 bases. CDR1 and CDR2 from the germline V gene are SGHTA and FQGTGA. The J segment lost 6 bases and the V segment lost 2 bases, leaving 7 bases of the junction unmatched. The CDR3 sequence is 17 residues long. CDR3 region: CASSLPGTSGTSNEQFF. The CDR3 coding sequence is TGTGCCAGCAGCTTACCCGGGACTAGCGGGACGAGCAATGAGCAGTTCTTC.

The chain has TRBV5-6 and TRBJ1-1; no clear D gene. The germline V gene encodes CDR1 SGHDT and CDR2 YYEEEE. There are 13 residues in the CDR3. V shed 0 bases and J shed 1 base, with 4 bases lying between them. The CDR3 region is CASSLESNTEAFF. In nucleotides, the CDR3 is TGTGCCAGCAGCTTGGAGTCGAACACTGAAGCTTTCTTT.

V usage is TRBV27 and J usage is TRBJ1-1; tentatively, D is TRBD1 (6 bases). V was clipped by 6 bases and J by 4 bases, with 18 bases between them. The germline V gene has CDR1 MNHEY and CDR2 SMNVEV (reference sequence). The CDR3 totals 15 residues. The CDR3 bases are TGTGCCAGCAGCCCGTTGACAGGCATGAGCACTGAAGCTTTCTTT. It encodes CASSPLTGMSTEAFF.

This chain connects TRBV27 to TRBJ2-1, with 7 bases lining up with TRBD2. The CDR3 sequence is 16 residues long. From germline, CDR1 is MNHEY and CDR2 SMNVEV (reference sequence). With 10 bases clipped from V and 4 bases from J, the junction kept 16 bases outside the gene matches. This CDR3 is CATPRVGGPEYNEQFF. CDR3 sequence (DNA): TGTGCCACCCCCCGGGTGGGAGGGCCGGAGTACAATGAGCAGTTCTTC.

The chain carries TRBV18 and TRBJ2-5; D remains ambiguous. This CDR3 contains 18 residues. Germline V CDR1 and CDR2: KGHSH, LQKENI. The V end was cut by 2 bases, the J end by 0 bases, with 19 bases between. For the CDR3, the DNA is TGTGCCAGCTCACCAGTATCTGGCACGACTGCGTACCAAGAGACCCAGTACTTC. Its translation: CASSPVSGTTAYQETQYF.

V usage is TRBV28 and J usage is TRBJ2-2; D uncertain. This CDR3 comprises 15 residues. The V end was cut by 1 base, the J end by 2 bases, with 8 bases between. Germline CDR1 is MDHEN and CDR2 is SYDVKM. CDR3 sequence reads: CASSLFKLNTGELFF. Here the CDR3 DNA reads TGTGCCAGCAGTTTATTCAAACTTAACACCGGGGAGCTGTTTTTT.

This chain connects TRBV14 to TRBJ1-4, with D hard to call. The CDR3 has 13 residues. Germline V CDR1 and CDR2: SGHDN, FVKESK. V lost 3 bases and J lost 11, with 13 bases in between. DNA of the CDR3: TGTGCCAGCAGCCACGACAACCTCGGGAAACTGTTTTTT. Translated: CASSHDNLGKLFF.

The chain has TRBV7-2 and TRBJ1-1; tentatively, D is TRBD1 (6 bases). CDR3 length equals 13 residues. Trimming pared 5 bases from V and 6 bases from J, leaving 13 bases between. Germline V gene lookup returns CDR1 SGHTA and CDR2 FQGNSA. CDR3 nucleotide sequence: TGTGCCAGCAGCCCCCGGGGGGCTGCTGAAGCTTTCTTT. As protein: CASSPRGAAEAFF.

This chain connects TRBV20-1 to TRBJ2-7; D is unresolved. Germline V gives CDR1 DFQATT, CDR2 SNEGSKA (reference sequence). Between the trimmed V and J ends, which lost 6 bases and 9 bases, there was a span of 12 bases. CDR3 length equals 10 residues. The DNA of the CDR3 is TGCAGTGCGGACCTTAATAGGCAGTACTTC. Translated: CSADLNRQYF.

As concerns this clone: The sample carries other DNA sequences with the same CDR3. The chain carries TRBV9 and TRBJ2-1; TRBD1 is a possible D gene (6 bases). The CDR3 loop spans 13 amino acids. V lost 4 bases and J lost 3, with 8 bases in between. Germline CDR1 and CDR2: SGDLS and YYNGEE. In DNA, the CDR3 is TGTGCCAGCAGCCCCAGGGGCTACAATGAGCAGTTCTTC. The encoded protein is CASSPRGYNEQFF.

The gene calls are TRBV18 and TRBJ1-1; no clear D gene. There are 14 residues in the CDR3. The germline CDR1 and CDR2 sequences are KGHSH and LQKENI. V lost 2 bases to trimming and J lost 3 bases, with 10 bases between them. The CDR3, as DNA: TGTGCCAGCTCACCAACCGAGGTCGACACTGAAGCTTTCTTT. Amino acid sequence: CASSPTEVDTEAFF.

The chain is built from TRBV2 and TRBJ1-4, with D perhaps matching TRBD1 (5 bases). V gave up 6 bases and J gave up 8 bases, with 10 bases separating them. CDR1 is SNHLY, CDR2 FYNNEI, per germline. This CDR3 has 12 amino acids. In DNA, the CDR3 is TGTGCCAGCAGCCTCCGACAGGAAAAACTGTTTTTT. It is translated as CASSLRQEKLFF.

This chain uses TRBV7-3 with TRBJ1-1; the D is unclear. CDR1 and CDR2 (germline): SGHTA, FQGTGA. The germline V and J ends were trimmed by 3 bases and 0 bases, with 5 bases remaining between them. This CDR3 spans 13 amino acids. The CDR3 DNA follows: TGTGCCAGCAGCTTGATCATGAACACTGAAGCTTTCTTT. This translates into CASSLIMNTEAFF.

This chain connects TRBV10-1 to TRBJ2-7; TRBD2 agrees at 11 bases. The J segment lost 5 bases and the V segment lost 6 bases, leaving 9 bases of the junction unmatched. The CDR3 extends over 15 amino acids. Per the germline V gene, CDR1 is WNHNN and CDR2 is SYGVQD (reference sequence). The CDR3 sequence is CASSALAGALNEQYF. In DNA form, the CDR3 reads TGCGCCAGCAGCGCACTAGCGGGAGCGTTGAACGAGCAGTACTTC.

The chain combines TRBV11-3 with TRBJ2-2; 9 positions agree with TRBD2. The CDR3 loop spans 19 amino acids. CDR1 and CDR2 from the germline V gene are SGHNT and YENEEA. V was clipped by 0 bases and J by 4 bases; unmatched bases: 12. The CDR3 nucleotides are TGTGCCAGCAGCTTAGATGGCCTCGTAGCGGGAGTTGCCACCGGGGAGCTGTTTTTT. It specifies CASSLDGLVAGVATGELFF.

Comment on this clone: The same CDR3 is also encoded by other DNA sequences in this sample. The chain couples TRBV19 to TRBJ1-3; D possibly corresponds to TRBD1 (6 bases). The CDR3 sequence is 15 residues long. V was pared by 3 bases and J by 0 bases, with 9 bases between. CDR1 is LNHDA, CDR2 SQIVND, per germline (reference sequence). As DNA, the CDR3 is TGTGCCAGTAGTATCACAGGGTCCTCTGGAAACACCATATATTTT. Translated: CASSITGSSGNTIYF.

Only one count was recorded for this clone. The rearrangement links TRBV5-1 to TRBJ1-4, with a tentative D call TRBD1 (6 bases). The CDR3 covers 15 residues. Trimming took 3 bases from V and 7 from J, leaving 16 bases between them. CDR1 is SGHRS, CDR2 YFSETQ, per germline. CDR3 sequence (DNA): TGCGCCAGCAGCTCAAGGGGGGGTCCGAGTGAAAAACTGTTTTTT. Amino acids: CASSSRGGPSEKLFF.

This clone was found once. The chain carries TRBV5-6 and TRBJ2-7, with D unresolved. Germline CDR1 is SGHDT and CDR2 is YYEEEE. V gave up 0 bases and J gave up 2 bases, with 6 bases separating them. The CDR3 has 13 amino acids. The CDR3 DNA reads TGTGCCAGCAGCTTGGCCCAGACCTACGAGCAGTACTTC. Translation gives CASSLAQTYEQYF.

The chain is built from TRBV6-6 and TRBJ2-7, with 7 bases lining up with TRBD2. Germline lookup yields CDR1 MNHNY and CDR2 SVGAGI (reference sequence). The ends lost 7 bases at V and 5 bases at J; junction bases unmatched: 8. This CDR3 comprises 13 residues. CDR3 region: CASTMSGNHEQYF. In DNA form, the CDR3 reads TGTGCCAGCACGATGAGCGGGAACCACGAGCAGTACTTC.

This rearrangement joins TRBV7-9 to TRBJ2-7; D remains ambiguous. Germline CDR1 is SEHNR and CDR2 is FQNEAQ (reference sequence). V was shortened by 6 bases and J by 2 bases, with 8 bases between the two germline ends. This CDR3 has 12 amino acids. The CDR3 spells CASRSVTYEQYF. CDR3 DNA: TGTGCCAGCAGATCCGTCACCTACGAGCAGTACTTC. Variable domain in full (rest from reference TRBV7-9 and TRBJ2-7): DTGVSQNPRHKITKRGQNVTFRCDPISEHNRLYWYRQTLGQGPEFLTYFQNEAQLEKSRLLSDRFSAERPKGSFSTLEIQRTEQGDSAMYLCASRSVTYEQYFGPGTRLTVT.

This chain links TRBV29-1 with TRBJ2-1, with unresolved D. The CDR3 spans 12 residues. Deletions cut 3 bases from V and 4 bases from J, with 7 bases between. The germline V gene has CDR1 SQVTM and CDR2 ANQGSEA. Here the CDR3 reads CSVEGIYNEQFF. The CDR3, as DNA: TGCAGCGTTGAGGGCATATACAATGAGCAGTTCTTC.